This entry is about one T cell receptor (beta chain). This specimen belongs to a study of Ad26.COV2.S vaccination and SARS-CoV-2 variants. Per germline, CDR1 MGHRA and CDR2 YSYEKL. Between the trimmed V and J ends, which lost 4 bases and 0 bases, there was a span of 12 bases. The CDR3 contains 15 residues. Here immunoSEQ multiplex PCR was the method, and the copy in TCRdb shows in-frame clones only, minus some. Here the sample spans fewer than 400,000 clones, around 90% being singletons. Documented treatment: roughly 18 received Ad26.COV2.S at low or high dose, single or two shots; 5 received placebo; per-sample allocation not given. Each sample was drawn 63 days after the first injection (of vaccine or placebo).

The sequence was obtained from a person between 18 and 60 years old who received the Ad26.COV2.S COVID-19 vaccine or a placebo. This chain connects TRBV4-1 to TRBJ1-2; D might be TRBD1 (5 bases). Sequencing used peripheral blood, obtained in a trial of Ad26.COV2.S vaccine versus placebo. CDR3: CASSLRDLTNYGYTF. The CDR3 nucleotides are TGCGCCAGCAGCCTAAGGGACCTAACTAACTATGGCTACACCTTC.